This entry lists 11 T cell receptor beta chains sequenced from one sample in a study of glioma-infiltrating T cells. TCR alpha and beta CDR3 regions were amplified from RNA using iRepertoire nested multiplex PCR. TCRdb itself ran the multiplex PCR reads through MiXCR, one entry per CDR3 protein. The sample lists about 410,000 distinct CDR3 sequences, approximately 42% occurring once. The sample taken for sequencing was glioma tissue, nonneoplastic brain tissue, or PBMCs (not recorded which). These receptors were taken from a human donor with low-grade glioma or glioblastoma, undergoing nonglioma brain surgery, or in good health (not recorded which).

There are many counts of this clonotype. The rearrangement uses TRBV28 and TRBJ2-3; D not resolved. This CDR3 is 13 amino acids long. V was pared by 2 bases and J by 0 bases, with 3 bases between. The germline CDR1 and CDR2 sequences are MDHEN and SYDVKM. The CDR3 sequence: CASSLKSTDTQYF. The CDR3 DNA follows: TGTGCCAGCAGTTTAAAGAGCACAGATACGCAGTATTTT.

A note on this clonotype: No conserved phenylalanine or tryptophan is present at the end of the CDR3, so a read error is the likely explanation. The rearrangement links TRBV28 to TRBJ2-1, with D maybe TRBD2 (6 bases). The CDR3 is 14 amino acids. Per germline, CDR1 MDHEN and CDR2 SYDVKM. Trimming took 9 bases from V and 5 from J, leaving 17 bases between them. The CDR3 DNA is TGTGCCAGTCACTCCGGGAGTACCCACAATGAGCAGTTCGTC. Its protein is CASHSGSTHNEQFV.

This clonotype was detected a few times. V usage is TRBV7-9 and J usage is TRBJ2-1; D is possibly TRBD2 (6 bases). The V end was cut by 1 base, the J end by 8 bases, with 15 bases between. Germline V gene lookup returns CDR1 SEHNR and CDR2 FQNEAQ (reference sequence). This CDR3 contains 15 residues. Here the CDR3 reads CASSLGGTGYDEQFF. The CDR3 DNA reads as TGTGCCAGCAGCTTAGGCGGGACGGGGTACGATGAGCAGTTCTTC.

Points on this clonotype: A much bigger clone sits one base away, suggesting this may be a read error. The rearrangement links TRBV6-5 to TRBJ2-7; a weak D match, TRBD2 (6 bases). The CDR3 is 15 residues long. Germline V gene lookup returns CDR1 MNHEY and CDR2 SVGAGI. V lost 5 bases and J lost 7, with 21 bases in between. DNA for the CDR3: TGTGCCAGCAGTACCTTAGCGCAACCCCGGGGGGAGCAGTACTTC. The encoded protein is CASSTLAQPRGEQYF.

This clonotype showed up many times. The chain is built from TRBV20-1 and TRBJ2-1, with D unresolved. Germline lookup yields CDR1 DFQATT and CDR2 SNEGSKA (reference sequence). Trimming cost V 3 bases and J 7 bases, with 10 bases left between them. The CDR3 is 12 amino acids. The CDR3 sequence: CSARRSLNEQFF. The CDR3 nucleotides are TGCAGTGCTAGGCGGTCGTTGAATGAGCAGTTCTTC.

There are many counts of this clonotype. The rearrangement joins TRBV27 to TRBJ2-3; 10 bases are shared with TRBD2. The V segment lost 2 bases and the J segment 4 bases; nucleotides outside the gene matches: 6. Per germline, CDR1 MNHEY and CDR2 SMNVEV (reference sequence). This CDR3 region has 16 residues. For the CDR3, the DNA is TGTGCCAGCAGTTTAGGGACTAGCGTCGGTCCAGATACGCAGTATTTT. Translated, it gives CASSLGTSVGPDTQYF.

This clonotype appeared a few times. The rearrangement joins TRBV5-8 to TRBJ2-2; no firm D call. This CDR3 has 16 residues. Germline V gene lookup returns CDR1 SGHTS and CDR2 YDEGEE. The ends were cut back, 2 bases at V and 0 bases at J, with 11 bases in the middle. Here the CDR3 reads CASSFGQRANTGELFF. The DNA for the CDR3 is TGTGCCAGCAGCTTTGGTCAGAGAGCGAACACCGGGGAGCTGTTTTTT. Looking up the rest from reference TRBV5-8 and TRBJ2-2 gives the full variable domain: EAGVTQSPTHLIKTRGQQATLRCSPISGHTSVYWYQQALGLGLQFLLWYDEGEERNRGNFPPRFSGRQFPNYSSELNVNALELEDSALYLCASSFGQRANTGELFFGEGSRLTVL.

The J gene is TRBJ2-3, the V gene TRBV28; D is possibly TRBD1 or TRBD2 (5 bases each). Germline CDR1 reads MDHEN; CDR2 reads SYDVKM. The V and J ends lost 5 bases and 6 bases respectively, with 15 bases between them. The CDR3 sequence is 14 residues long. The CDR3 coding sequence is TGTGCCAGCAGTACCCCCGGGGCACCCGATACGCAGTATTTT. Translating gives CASSTPGAPDTQYF.

This clonotype was seen more than once but under ten times. The chain combines TRBV15 with TRBJ1-4; D call uncertain. This CDR3 contains 13 residues. Germline CDR1 LNHNV, CDR2 YYDKDF (reference sequence). V lost 5 bases and J lost 4, with 8 bases in between. The DNA of the CDR3 is TGTGCCACCAGCGCTCAGGTTAATGAAAAACTGTTTTTT. It encodes CATSAQVNEKLFF.

This clonotype has ten or more counts. V and J are TRBV20-1 and TRBJ1-2; 7 positions match TRBD1. Per the germline V gene, CDR1 is DFQATT and CDR2 is SNEGSKA (reference sequence). This CDR3 has 12 residues. V trimming: 1 base; J trimming: 5 bases; junction bases outside the gene matches: 1. In nucleotides, the CDR3 is TGCAGTGCTAGAGTACAGGGGTATGGCTACACCTTC. Translation gives CSARVQGYGYTF.

This clonotype occurred many times. The gene calls are TRBV7-2 and TRBJ2-3; D may be TRBD1 or TRBD2 (5 bases each). The V end lost 2 bases, the J end lost 4 bases, and 13 bases lay between the germline ends. The germline V gene encodes CDR1 SGHTA and CDR2 FQGNSA. This CDR3 is built from 15 residues. The CDR3 sequence is CASSLQGGFADTQYF. The CDR3, as DNA: TGTGCCAGCAGCTTACAGGGCGGGTTCGCAGATACGCAGTATTTT.